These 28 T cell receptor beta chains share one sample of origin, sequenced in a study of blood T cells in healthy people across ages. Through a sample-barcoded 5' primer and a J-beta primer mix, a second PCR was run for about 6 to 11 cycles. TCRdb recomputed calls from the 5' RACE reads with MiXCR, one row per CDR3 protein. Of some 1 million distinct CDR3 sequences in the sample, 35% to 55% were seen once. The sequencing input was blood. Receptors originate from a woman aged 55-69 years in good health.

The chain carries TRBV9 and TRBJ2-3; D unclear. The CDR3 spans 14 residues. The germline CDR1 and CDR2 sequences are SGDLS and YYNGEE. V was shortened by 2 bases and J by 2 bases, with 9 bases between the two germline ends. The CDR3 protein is CASSVEENTDTQYF. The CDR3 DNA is TGTGCCAGCAGCGTTGAGGAGAACACAGATACGCAGTATTTT. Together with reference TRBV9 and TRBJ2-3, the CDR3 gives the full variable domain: DSGVTQTPKHLITATGQRVTLRCSPRSGDLSVYWYQQSLDQGLQFLIQYYNGEERAKGNILERFSAQQFPDLHSELNLSSLELGDSALYFCASSVEENTDTQYFGPGTRLTVL.

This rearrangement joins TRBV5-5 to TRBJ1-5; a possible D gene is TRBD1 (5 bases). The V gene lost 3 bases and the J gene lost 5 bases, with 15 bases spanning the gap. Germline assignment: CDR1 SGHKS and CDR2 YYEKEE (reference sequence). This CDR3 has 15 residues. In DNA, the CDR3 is TGTGCCAGCAGCTGGGGGACGGGGAACGATCAGCCCCAGCATTTT. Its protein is CASSWGTGNDQPQHF.

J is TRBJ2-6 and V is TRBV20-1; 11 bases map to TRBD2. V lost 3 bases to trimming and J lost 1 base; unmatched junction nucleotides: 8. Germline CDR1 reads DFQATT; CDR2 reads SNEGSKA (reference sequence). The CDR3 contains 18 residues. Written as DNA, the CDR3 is TGCAGTGCTAGGGCCTCTCTAGCGGGAGGATCTGGGGCCAACGTCCTGACTTTC. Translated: CSARASLAGGSGANVLTF.

CDR3: CAISDRESPLHF. DNA of the CDR3: TGTGCCATCAGTGACCGGGAATCACCCCTCCACTTT. The V and J genes are TRBV10-3 and TRBJ1-6, with D uncertain. Germline CDR1 ENHRY, CDR2 SYGVKD. Trimming shortened V by 3 bases and J by 10 bases, and 7 bases separated the two germline ends. The CDR3 has 12 amino acids.

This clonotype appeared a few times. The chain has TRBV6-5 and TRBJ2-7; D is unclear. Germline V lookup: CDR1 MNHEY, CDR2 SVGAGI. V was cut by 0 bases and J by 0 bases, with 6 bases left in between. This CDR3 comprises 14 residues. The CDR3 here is CASSYSRLSYEQYF. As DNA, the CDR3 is TGTGCCAGCAGTTACTCGAGGCTCTCCTACGAGCAGTACTTC.

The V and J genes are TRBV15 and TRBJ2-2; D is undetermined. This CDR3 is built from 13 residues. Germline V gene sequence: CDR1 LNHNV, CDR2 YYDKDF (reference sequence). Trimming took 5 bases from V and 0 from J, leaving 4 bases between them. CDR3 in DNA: TGTGCCACCAGCCCCCCGAACACCGGGGAGCTGTTTTTT. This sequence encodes CATSPPNTGELFF.

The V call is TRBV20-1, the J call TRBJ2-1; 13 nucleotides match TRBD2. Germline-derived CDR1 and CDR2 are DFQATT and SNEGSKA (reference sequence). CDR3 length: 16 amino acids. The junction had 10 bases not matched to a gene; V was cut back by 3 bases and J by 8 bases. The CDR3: CSASAGLAGVGDEQFF. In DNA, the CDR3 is TGCAGTGCTAGTGCCGGACTAGCGGGAGTTGGGGATGAGCAGTTCTTC.

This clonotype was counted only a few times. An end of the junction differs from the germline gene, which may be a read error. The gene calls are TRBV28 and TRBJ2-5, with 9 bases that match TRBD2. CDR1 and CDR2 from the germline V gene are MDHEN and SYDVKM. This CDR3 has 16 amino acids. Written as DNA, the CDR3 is TGTGCCAGCAGTCCAGGCCGTAGCGGGAGTTGGGGGACCCGGTACTTC. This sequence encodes CASSPGRSGSWGTRYF.

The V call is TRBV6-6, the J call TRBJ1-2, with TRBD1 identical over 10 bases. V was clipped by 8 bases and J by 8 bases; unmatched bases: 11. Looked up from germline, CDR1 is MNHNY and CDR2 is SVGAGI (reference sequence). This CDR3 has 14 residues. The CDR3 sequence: CASAGQGKSRGYTF. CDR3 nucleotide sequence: TGTGCCAGCGCGGGACAGGGGAAATCCAGGGGCTACACCTTC.

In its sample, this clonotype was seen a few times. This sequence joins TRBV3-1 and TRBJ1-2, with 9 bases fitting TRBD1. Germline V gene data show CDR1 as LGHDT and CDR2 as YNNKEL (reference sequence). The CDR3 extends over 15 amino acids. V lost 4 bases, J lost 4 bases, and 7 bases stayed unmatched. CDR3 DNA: TGTGCCAGCAGCCCTTCGGACAGGGGCACCTATGGCTACACCTTC. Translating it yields CASSPSDRGTYGYTF.

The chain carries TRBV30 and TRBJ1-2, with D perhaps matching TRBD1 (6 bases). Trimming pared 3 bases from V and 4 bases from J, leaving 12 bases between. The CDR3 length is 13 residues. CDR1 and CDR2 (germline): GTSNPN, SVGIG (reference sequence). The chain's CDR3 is CAWSGGNGYGYTF. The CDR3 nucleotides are TGTGCCTGGAGCGGGGGCAACGGCTATGGCTACACCTTC.

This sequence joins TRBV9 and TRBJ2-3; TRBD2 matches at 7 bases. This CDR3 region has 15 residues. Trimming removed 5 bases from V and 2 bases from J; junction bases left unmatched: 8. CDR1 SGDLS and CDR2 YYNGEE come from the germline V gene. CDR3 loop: CASSGGGSPTDTQYF. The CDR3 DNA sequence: TGTGCCAGCAGTGGGGGGGGGTCCCCCACAGATACGCAGTATTTT.

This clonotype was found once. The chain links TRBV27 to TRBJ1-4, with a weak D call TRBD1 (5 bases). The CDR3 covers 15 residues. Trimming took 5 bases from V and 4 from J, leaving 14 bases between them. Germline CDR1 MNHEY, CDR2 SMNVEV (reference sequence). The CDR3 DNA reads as TGTGCCAGCAGTCCTCCCGGGGGGAGTAATGAAAAACTGTTTTTT. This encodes CASSPPGGSNEKLFF.

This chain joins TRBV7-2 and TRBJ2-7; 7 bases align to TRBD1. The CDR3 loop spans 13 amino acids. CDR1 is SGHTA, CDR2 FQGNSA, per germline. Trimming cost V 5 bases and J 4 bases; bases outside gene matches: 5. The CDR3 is CASSKTGSYEQYF. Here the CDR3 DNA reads TGTGCCAGCAGCAAGACAGGGTCATACGAGCAGTACTTC.

CDR3 sequence: CSARDNRGLVYEQYF. CDR3 bases: TGCAGTGCTAGAGATAATCGAGGACTTGTCTACGAGCAGTACTTC. The gene calls are TRBV20-1 and TRBJ2-7; a possible D gene is TRBD2 (5 bases). V lost 0 bases to trimming and J lost 3 bases, with 15 bases between them. The germline gives CDR1 DFQATT, CDR2 SNEGSKA (reference sequence). This CDR3 is built from 15 residues.

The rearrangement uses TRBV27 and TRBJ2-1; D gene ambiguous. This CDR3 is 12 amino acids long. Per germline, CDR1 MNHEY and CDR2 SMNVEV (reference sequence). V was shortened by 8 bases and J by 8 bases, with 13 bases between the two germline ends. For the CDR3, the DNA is TGTGCCAGCGGCCAAGGGATCCATGAGCAGTTCTTC. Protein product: CASGQGIHEQFF.

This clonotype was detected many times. DNA for the CDR3: TGTGCCAGCGATGCGGCCCGGGGGAGTAGGGTAGAGACCCAGTACTTC. It codes for CASDAARGSRVETQYF. This chain connects TRBV28 to TRBJ2-5; D is perhaps TRBD2 (6 bases). The germline CDR1 and CDR2 sequences are MDHEN and SYDVKM. The CDR3 is 16 amino acids. V gave up 8 bases and J gave up 4 bases, with 23 bases separating them.

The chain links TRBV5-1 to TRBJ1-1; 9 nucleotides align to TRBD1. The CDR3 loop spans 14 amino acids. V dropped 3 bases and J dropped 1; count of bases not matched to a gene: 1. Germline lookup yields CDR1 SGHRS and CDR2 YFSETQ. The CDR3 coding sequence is TGCGCCAGCAGCTCGGGACAGGGGAACACTGAAGCTTTCTTT. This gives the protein CASSSGQGNTEAFF.

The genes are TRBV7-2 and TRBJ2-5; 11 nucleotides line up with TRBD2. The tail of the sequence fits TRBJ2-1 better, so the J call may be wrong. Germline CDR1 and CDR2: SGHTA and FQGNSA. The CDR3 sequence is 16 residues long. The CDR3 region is CASSTPGLAEQETQFF. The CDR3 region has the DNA TGTGCCAGCAGCACCCCGGGACTAGCGGAACAAGAGACCCAGTTCTTC.

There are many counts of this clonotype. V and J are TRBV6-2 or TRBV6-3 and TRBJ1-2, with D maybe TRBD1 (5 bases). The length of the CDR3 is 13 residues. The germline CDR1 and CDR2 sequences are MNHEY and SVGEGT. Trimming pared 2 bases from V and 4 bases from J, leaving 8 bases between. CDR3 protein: CASSYDSLYGYTF. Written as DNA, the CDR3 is TGTGCCAGCAGTTACGACAGTCTCTATGGCTACACCTTC.

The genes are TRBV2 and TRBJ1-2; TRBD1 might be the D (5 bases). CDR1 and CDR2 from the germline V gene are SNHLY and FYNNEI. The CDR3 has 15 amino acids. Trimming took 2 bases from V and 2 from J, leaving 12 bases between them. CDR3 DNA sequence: TGTGCCAGCAGTGAATGGGGCTCTCCCAACTATGGCTACACCTTC. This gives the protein CASSEWGSPNYGYTF.

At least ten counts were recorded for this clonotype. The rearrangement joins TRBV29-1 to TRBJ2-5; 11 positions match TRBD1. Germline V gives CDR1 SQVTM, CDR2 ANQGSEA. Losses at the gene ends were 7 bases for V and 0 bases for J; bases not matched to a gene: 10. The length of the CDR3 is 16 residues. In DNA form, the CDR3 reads TGCAGCGGGTCCGGGACAGGGGGATTTGACCAAGAGACCCAGTACTTC. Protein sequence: CSGSGTGGFDQETQYF.

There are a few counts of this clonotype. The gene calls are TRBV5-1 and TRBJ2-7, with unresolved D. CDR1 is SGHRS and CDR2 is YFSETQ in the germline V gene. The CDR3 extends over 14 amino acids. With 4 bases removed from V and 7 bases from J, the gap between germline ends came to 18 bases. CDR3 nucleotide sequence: TGCGCCAGCAGCCCGAGGACCACAGTAGGAGAGCAGTACTTC. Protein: CASSPRTTVGEQYF.

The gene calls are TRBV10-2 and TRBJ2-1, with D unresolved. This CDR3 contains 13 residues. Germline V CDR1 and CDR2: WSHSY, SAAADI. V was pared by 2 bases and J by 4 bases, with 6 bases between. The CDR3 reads CASSEGRYNEQFF. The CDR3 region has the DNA TGCGCCAGCAGTGAGGGCAGGTACAATGAGCAGTTCTTC.

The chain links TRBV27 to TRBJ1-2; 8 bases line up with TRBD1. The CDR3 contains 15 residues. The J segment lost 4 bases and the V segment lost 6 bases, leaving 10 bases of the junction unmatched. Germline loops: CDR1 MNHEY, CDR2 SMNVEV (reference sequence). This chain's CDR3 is CASRTPWTGFYGYTF. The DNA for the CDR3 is TGTGCCAGCAGAACCCCGTGGACAGGGTTCTATGGCTACACCTTC.

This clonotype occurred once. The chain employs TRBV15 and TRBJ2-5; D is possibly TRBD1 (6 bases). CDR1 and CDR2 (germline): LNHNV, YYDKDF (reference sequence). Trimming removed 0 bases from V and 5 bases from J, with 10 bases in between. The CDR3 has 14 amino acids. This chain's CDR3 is CATSRDRDMETQYF. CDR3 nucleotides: TGTGCCACCAGCAGAGATAGGGACATGGAGACCCAGTACTTC.

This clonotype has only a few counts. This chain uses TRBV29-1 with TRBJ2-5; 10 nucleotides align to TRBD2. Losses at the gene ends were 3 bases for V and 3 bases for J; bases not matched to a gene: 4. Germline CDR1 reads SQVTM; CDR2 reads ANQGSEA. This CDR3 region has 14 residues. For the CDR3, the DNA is TGCAGCGTTGACAGCGGGAGGGGGGAAGAGACCCAGTACTTC. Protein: CSVDSGRGEETQYF.

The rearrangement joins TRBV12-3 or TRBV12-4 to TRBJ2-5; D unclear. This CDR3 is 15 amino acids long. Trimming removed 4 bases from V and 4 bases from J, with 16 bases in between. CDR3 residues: CASSSVNAVGETQYF. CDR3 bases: TGTGCCAGCAGTTCCGTCAATGCCGTCGGAGAGACCCAGTACTTC.